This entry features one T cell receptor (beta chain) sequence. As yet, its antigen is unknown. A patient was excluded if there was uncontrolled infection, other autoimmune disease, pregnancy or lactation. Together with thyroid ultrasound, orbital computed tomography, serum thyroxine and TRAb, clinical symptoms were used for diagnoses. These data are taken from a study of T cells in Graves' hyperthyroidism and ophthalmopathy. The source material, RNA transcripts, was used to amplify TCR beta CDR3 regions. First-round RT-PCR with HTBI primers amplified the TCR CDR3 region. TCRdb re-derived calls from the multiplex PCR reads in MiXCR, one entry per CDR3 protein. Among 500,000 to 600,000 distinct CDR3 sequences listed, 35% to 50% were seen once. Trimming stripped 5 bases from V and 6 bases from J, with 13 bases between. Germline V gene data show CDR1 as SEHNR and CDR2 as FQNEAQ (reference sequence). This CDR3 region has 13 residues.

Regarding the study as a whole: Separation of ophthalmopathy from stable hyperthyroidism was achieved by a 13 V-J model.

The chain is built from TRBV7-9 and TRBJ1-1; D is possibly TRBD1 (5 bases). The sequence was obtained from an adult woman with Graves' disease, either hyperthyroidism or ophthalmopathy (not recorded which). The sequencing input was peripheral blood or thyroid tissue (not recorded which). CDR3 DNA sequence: TGTGCCAGCAGCAACCGGGACTACGCTGAAGCTTTCTTT. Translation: CASSNRDYAEAFF.